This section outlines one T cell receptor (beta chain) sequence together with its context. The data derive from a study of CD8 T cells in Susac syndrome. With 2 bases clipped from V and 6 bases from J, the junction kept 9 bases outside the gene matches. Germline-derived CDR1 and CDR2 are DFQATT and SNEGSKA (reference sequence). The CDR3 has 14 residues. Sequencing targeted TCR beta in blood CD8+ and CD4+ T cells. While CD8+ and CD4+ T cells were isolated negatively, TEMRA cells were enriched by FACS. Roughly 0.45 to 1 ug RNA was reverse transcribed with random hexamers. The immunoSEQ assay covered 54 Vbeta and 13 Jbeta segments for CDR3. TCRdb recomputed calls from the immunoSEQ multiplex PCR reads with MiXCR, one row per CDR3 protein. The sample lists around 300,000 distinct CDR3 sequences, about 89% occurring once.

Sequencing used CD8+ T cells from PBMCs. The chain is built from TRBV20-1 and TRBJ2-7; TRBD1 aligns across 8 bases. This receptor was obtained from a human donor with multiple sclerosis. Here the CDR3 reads CSARSGTGGGEQYF. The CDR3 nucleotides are TGCAGTGCTAGATCCGGGACAGGAGGTGGCGAGCAGTACTTC.